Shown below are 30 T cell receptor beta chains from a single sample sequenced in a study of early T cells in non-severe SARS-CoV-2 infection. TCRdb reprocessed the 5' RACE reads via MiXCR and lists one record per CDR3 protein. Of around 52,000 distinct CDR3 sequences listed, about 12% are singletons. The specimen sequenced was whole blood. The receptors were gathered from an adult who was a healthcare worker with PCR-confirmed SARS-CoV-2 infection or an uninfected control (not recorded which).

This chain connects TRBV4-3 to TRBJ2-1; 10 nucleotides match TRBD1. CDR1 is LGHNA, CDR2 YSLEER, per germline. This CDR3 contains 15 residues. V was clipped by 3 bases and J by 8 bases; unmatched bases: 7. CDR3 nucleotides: TGCGCCAGCAGCCAGAGGACAGGGGGACTATATGAGCAGTTCTTC. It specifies CASSQRTGGLYEQFF.

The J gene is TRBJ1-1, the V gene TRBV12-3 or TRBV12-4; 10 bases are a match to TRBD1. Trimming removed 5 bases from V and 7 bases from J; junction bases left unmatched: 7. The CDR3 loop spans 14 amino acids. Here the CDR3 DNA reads TGTGCCAGCAGTCGGACAGGGGGTTTAGGTGAAGCTTTCTTT. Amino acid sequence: CASSRTGGLGEAFF.

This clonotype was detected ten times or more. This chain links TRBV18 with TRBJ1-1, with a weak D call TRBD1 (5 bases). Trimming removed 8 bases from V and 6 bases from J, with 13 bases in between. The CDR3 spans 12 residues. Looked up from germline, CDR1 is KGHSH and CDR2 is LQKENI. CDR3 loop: CASGREWAEAFF. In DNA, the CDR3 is TGTGCCAGCGGCAGGGAGTGGGCTGAAGCTTTCTTT. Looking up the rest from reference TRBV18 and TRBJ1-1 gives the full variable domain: NAGVMQNPRHLVRRRGQEARLRCSPMKGHSHVYWYRQLPEEGLKFMVYLQKENIIDESGMPKERFSAEFPKEGPSILRIQQVVRGDSAAYFCASGREWAEAFFGQGTRLTVV.

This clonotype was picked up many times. CDR3 in DNA: TGCAGTGCCACGGTACCTAGCGGGGGGGTCCACGAGCAGTACTTC. This encodes CSATVPSGGVHEQYF. This rearrangement joins TRBV20-1 to TRBJ2-7; TRBD2 matches 12 bases. Germline V gene lookup returns CDR1 DFQATT and CDR2 SNEGSKA (reference sequence). The CDR3 has 15 amino acids. Losses at the gene ends were 6 bases for V and 5 bases for J; bases not matched to a gene: 11.

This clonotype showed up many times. In nucleotides, the CDR3 is TGTGCCAGCAGTTTTGGGACAGGGGACAATCAGCCCCAGCATTTT. It translates to CASSFGTGDNQPQHF. The rearrangement uses TRBV27 and TRBJ1-5; 10 bases line up with TRBD1. Per the germline V gene, CDR1 is MNHEY and CDR2 is SMNVEV (reference sequence). V dropped 3 bases and J dropped 3; count of bases not matched to a gene: 2. The CDR3 is made up of 15 amino acids.

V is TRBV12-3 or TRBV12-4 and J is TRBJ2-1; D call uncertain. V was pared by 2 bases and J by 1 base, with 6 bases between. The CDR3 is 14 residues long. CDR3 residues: CASSLQQSYNEQFF. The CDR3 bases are TGTGCCAGCAGTTTACAACAGTCCTACAATGAGCAGTTCTTC.

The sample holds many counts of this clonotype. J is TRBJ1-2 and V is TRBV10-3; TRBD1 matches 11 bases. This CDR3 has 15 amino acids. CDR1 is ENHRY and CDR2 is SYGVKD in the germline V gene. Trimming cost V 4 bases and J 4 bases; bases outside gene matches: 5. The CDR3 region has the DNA TGTGCCATCAGTGGGCCGGACAGGGGGCCCTATGGCTACACCTTC. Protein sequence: CAISGPDRGPYGYTF.

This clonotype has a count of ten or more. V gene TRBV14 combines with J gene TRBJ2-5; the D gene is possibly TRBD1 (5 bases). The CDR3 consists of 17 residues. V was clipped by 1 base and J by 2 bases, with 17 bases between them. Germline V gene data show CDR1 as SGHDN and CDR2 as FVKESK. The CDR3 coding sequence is TGTGCCAGCAGCCAAGCGCTCGACAGTCAGTCGCAAGAGACCCAGTACTTC. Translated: CASSQALDSQSQETQYF.

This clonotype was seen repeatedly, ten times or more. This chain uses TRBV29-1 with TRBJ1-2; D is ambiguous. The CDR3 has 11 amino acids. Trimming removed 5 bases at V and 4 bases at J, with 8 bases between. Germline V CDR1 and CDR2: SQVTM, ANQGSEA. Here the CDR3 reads CSVLGGYGYTF. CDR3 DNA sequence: TGCAGCGTTCTGGGAGGCTATGGCTACACCTTC.

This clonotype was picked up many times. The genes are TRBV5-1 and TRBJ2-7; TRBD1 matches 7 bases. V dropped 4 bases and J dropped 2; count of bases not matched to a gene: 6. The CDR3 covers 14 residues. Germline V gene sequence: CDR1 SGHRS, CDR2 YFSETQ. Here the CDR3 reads CASSPWGQTYEQYF. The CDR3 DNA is TGCGCCAGCAGCCCGTGGGGACAGACCTACGAGCAGTACTTC.

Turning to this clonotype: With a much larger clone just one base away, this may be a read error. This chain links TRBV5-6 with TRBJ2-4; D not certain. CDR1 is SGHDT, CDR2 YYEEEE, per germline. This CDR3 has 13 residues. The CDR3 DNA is TGTGTCAGCACTATACTAGCCAAAAACATTCAGTACTTC. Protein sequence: CVSTILAKNIQYF.

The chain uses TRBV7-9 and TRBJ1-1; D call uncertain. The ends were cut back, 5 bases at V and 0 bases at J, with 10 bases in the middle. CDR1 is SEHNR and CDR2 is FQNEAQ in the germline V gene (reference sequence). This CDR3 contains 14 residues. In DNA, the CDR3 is TGTGCCAGCAGCCTCTCGACGGTGAACACTGAAGCTTTCTTT. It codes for CASSLSTVNTEAFF.

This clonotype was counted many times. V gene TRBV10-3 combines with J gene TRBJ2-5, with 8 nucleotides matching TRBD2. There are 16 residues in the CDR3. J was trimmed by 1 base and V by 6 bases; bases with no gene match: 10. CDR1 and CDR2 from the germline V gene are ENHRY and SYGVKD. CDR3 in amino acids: CAISLSGTGVQETQYF. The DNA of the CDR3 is TGTGCCATCAGCCTTAGCGGGACGGGGGTCCAAGAGACCCAGTACTTC.

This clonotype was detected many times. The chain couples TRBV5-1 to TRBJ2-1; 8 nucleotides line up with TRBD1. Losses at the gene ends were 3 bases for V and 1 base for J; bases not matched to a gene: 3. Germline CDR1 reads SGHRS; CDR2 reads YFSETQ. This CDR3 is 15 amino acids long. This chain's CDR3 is CASSSTGGSYNEQFF. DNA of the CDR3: TGCGCCAGCAGCTCCACAGGGGGTTCCTACAATGAGCAGTTCTTC.

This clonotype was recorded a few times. In DNA, the CDR3 is TGCGCCAGCAGCCAAGTTTCTAACACTGAAGCTTTCTTT. It is translated as CASSQVSNTEAFF. This chain links TRBV4-1 with TRBJ1-1; D gene ambiguous. The V end was cut by 1 base, the J end by 2 bases, with 5 bases between. The length of the CDR3 is 13 residues. Germline V lookup: CDR1 MGHRA, CDR2 YSYEKL.

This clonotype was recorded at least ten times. The DNA for the CDR3 is TGTGCCAGTAGGCGTAGCGGGGGGCTATACAATGAGCAGTTCTTC. It is translated as CASRRSGGLYNEQFF. The V call is TRBV19, the J call TRBJ2-1; TRBD2 matches 10 bases. Germline CDR1 LNHDA, CDR2 SQIVND (reference sequence). After removal of 6 bases from V and 4 bases from J, the junction contained 6 bases not matched to a gene. The CDR3 is 15 amino acids.

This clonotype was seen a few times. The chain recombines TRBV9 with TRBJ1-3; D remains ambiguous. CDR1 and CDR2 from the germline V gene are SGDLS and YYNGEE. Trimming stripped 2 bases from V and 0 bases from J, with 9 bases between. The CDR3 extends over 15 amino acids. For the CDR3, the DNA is TGTGCCAGCAGCGTGGACCCATTCTCTGGAAACACCATATATTTT. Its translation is CASSVDPFSGNTIYF.

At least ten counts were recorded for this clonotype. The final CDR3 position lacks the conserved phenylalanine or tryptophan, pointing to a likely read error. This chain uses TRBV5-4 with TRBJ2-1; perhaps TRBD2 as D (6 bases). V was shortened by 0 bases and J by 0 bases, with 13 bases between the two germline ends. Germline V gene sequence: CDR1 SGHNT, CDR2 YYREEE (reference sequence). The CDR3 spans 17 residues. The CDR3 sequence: CASSLGGTSSSYNEQFS. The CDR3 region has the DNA TGTGCCAGCAGCTTGGGTGGTACTAGCAGCTCCTACAATGAGCAGTTCTCC.

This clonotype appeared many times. The CDR3 DNA sequence: TGTGCCATCGGATTCGAAGAGACCCAGTACTTC. It encodes CAIGFEETQYF. This chain links TRBV6-6 with TRBJ2-5; D not resolved. The V end lost 10 bases, the J end lost 3 bases, and 9 bases lay between the germline ends. The CDR3 has 11 residues. The germline gives CDR1 MNHNY, CDR2 SVGAGI (reference sequence).

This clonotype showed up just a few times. CDR3 bases: TGTGCCAGCAGCAAAATTGATAGCGGGAGGGCAGATACGCAGTATTTT. Protein product: CASSKIDSGRADTQYF. The rearrangement links TRBV7-8 to TRBJ2-3; 11 bases are shared with TRBD2. The CDR3 is 16 residues long. Germline V lookup: CDR1 SGHVS, CDR2 FQNEAQ. V lost 5 bases and J lost 4; bases outside the gene matches: 8.

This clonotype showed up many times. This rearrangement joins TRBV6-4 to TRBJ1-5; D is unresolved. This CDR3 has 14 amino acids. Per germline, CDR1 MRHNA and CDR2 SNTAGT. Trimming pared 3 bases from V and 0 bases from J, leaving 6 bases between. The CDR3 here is CASSEEYSNQPQHF. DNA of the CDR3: TGTGCCAGCAGTGAGGAATATAGCAATCAGCCCCAGCATTTT.

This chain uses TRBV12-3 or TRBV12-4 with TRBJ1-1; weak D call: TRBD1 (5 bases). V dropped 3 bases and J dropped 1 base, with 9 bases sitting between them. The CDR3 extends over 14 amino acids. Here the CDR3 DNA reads TGTGCCAGCAGTTTTGGGGGTTCGAACACTGAAGCTTTCTTT. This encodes CASSFGGSNTEAFF.

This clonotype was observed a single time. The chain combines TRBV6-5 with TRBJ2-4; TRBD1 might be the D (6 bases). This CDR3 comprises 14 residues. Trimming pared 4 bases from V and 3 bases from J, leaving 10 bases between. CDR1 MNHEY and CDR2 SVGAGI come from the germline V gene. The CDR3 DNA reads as TGTGCCAGCAGTTTCCAGGGGCGCAAAAACATTCAGTACTTC. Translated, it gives CASSFQGRKNIQYF.

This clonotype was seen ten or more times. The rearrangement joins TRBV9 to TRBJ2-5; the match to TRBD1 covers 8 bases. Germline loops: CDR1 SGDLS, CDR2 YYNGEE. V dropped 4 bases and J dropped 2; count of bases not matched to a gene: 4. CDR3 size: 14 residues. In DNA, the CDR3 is TGTGCCAGCAGCCCTTGGACAGGGCAAGAGACCCAGTACTTC. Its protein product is CASSPWTGQETQYF.

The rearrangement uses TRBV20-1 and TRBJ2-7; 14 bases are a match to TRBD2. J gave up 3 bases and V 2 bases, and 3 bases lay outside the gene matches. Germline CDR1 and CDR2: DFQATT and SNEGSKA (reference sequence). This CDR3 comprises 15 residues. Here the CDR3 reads CSARSGTSGSYEQYF. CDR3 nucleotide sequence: TGCAGTGCTAGATCAGGGACTAGCGGGAGCTACGAGCAGTACTTC.

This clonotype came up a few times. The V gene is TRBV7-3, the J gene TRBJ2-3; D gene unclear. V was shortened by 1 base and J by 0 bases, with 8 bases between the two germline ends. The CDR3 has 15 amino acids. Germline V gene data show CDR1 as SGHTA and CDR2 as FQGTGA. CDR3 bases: TGTGCCAGCAGCTTAAGCGGCGGAAGCACAGATACGCAGTATTTT. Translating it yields CASSLSGGSTDTQYF.

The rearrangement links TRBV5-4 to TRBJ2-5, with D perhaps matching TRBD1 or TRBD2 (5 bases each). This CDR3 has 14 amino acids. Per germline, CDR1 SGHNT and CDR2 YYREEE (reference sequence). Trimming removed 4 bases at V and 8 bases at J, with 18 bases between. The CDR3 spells CASSLTIDGATQYF. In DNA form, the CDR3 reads TGTGCCAGCAGCCTCACGATTGACGGGGCAACCCAGTACTTC.

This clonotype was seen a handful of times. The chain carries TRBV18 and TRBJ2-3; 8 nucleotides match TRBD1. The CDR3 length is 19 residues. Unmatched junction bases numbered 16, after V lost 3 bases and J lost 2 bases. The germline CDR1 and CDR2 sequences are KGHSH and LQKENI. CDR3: CASSPLRMGTGVSTDTQYF. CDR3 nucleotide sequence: TGTGCCAGCTCACCCTTGAGAATGGGGACAGGAGTTTCCACAGATACGCAGTATTTT.

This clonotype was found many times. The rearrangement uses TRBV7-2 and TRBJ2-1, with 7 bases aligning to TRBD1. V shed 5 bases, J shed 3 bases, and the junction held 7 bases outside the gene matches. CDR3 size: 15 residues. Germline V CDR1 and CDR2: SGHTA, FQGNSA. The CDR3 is CASSIGQAIYNEQFF. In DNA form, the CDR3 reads TGTGCCAGCAGCATTGGACAGGCTATCTACAATGAGCAGTTCTTC.

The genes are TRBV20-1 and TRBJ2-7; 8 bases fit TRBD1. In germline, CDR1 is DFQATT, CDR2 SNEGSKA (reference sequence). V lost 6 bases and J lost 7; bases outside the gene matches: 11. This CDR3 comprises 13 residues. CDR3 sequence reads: CSAPPQGAEEQYF. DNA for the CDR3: TGCAGTGCCCCCCCCCAGGGGGCGGAGGAGCAGTACTTC.